A selection of T cell receptor beta chains follows, all from one sample in a study of blood T cell repertoires in COVID-19. The assay was immunoSEQ multiplex PCR, and TCRdb's table has in-frame clones only and misses some. This sample has roughly 500,000 clones, with around 85% found just once. The specimen was PBMCs or T cells enriched from blood (not recorded which). Receptors originate from a woman in her sixties who had recovered from COVID-19. The CDR3 runs from the conserved cysteine through the conserved F or W. Fields, in order: J gene, V gene, D gene, clone size, CDR3 DNA, CDR3 protein. D genes are given only for firm matches. Clone size, where shown, is once, few, many, or a class for clones that have expanded.

j_gene: TRBJ1-4; v_gene: TRBV27; d_gene: TRBD1; abundance: .; CDR3nt: TGTGCCAGCACCGGGACAGGGTCTGGGGAAAAACTGTTTTTT; CDR3aa: CASTGTGSGEKLFF
j_gene: TRBJ2-3; v_gene: TRBV5-1; d_gene: TRBD1; abundance: .; CDR3nt: TGCGCCAGCAGCTCACAGGGGCTCCCCACAGATACGCAGTATTTT; CDR3aa: CASSSQGLPTDTQYF
j_gene: TRBJ1-6; v_gene: TRBV15; d_gene: .; abundance: .; CDR3nt: TGTGCCACCTCCCCCAGCTCCTATAATTCACCCCTCCACTTT; CDR3aa: CATSPSSYNSPLHF
j_gene: TRBJ1-1; v_gene: TRBV27; d_gene: .; abundance: .; CDR3nt: TGTGCCAGCAGTTTTGCGGGAAGCACTGAAGCTTTCTTT; CDR3aa: CASSFAGSTEAFF
j_gene: TRBJ1-6; v_gene: TRBV5-5; d_gene: TRBD1; abundance: few; CDR3nt: TGTGCCAGCAGCTTGGGGGACAGGGCAAATAATTCACCCCTCCACTTT; CDR3aa: CASSLGDRANNSPLHF
j_gene: TRBJ1-4; v_gene: TRBV11-2; d_gene: .; abundance: .; CDR3nt: TGTGCCAGCAGCCCCGGACAGACTTCAACTAATGAAAAACTGTTTTTT; CDR3aa: CASSPGQTSTNEKLFF
j_gene: TRBJ1-3; v_gene: TRBV29-1; d_gene: .; abundance: .; CDR3nt: TGCAGCGTTGAAGATTCCTCGGGGATTGGAAACACCATATATTTT; CDR3aa: CSVEDSSGIGNTIYF
j_gene: TRBJ2-6; v_gene: TRBV6-6; d_gene: TRBD1; abundance: once; CDR3nt: TGTGCCAGCAGTCCAACCGGGACAGCATCCTCTGGGGCCAACGTCCTGACTTTC; CDR3aa: CASSPTGTASSGANVLTF
j_gene: TRBJ2-1; v_gene: TRBV12-3/TRBV12-4; d_gene: .; abundance: .; CDR3nt: TGTGCCAGCAGTTTAGGAGGGAATGAGCAGTTCTTC; CDR3aa: CASSLGGNEQFF
j_gene: TRBJ1-2; v_gene: TRBV5-4; d_gene: .; abundance: .; CDR3nt: TGTGCCAGCAGACCAACTCTACAGGGACATGGCTACACCTTC; CDR3aa: CASRPTLQGHGYTF
j_gene: TRBJ2-3; v_gene: TRBV10-3; d_gene: .; abundance: .; CDR3nt: TGTGCCATCAGTGATGCGCCTGATGTGGATACGCAGTATTTT; CDR3aa: CAISDAPDVDTQYF
j_gene: TRBJ2-5; v_gene: TRBV28; d_gene: .; abundance: .; CDR3nt: TGTGCCAGCAGCTCGAATCCGGAAGAGACCCAGTACTTC; CDR3aa: CASSSNPEETQYF
j_gene: TRBJ2-2; v_gene: TRBV5-1; d_gene: TRBD2; abundance: once; CDR3nt: TGCGCCAGCGGCTATAGCGGGGGGGCCAGTACCGGGGAGCTGTTTTTT; CDR3aa: CASGYSGGASTGELFF
j_gene: TRBJ1-3; v_gene: TRBV9; d_gene: TRBD1; abundance: .; CDR3nt: TGTGCCAGCAGCCCAAGTGTAGGGACAGTCTCTGGAAACACCATATATTTT; CDR3aa: CASSPSVGTVSGNTIYF
j_gene: TRBJ1-3; v_gene: TRBV3-1/TRBV3-2; d_gene: TRBD1; abundance: .; CDR3nt: TGTGCCAGCAGCCCCCGGGACAGGGGAAACACCATATATTTT; CDR3aa: CASSPRDRGNTIYF
j_gene: TRBJ2-1; v_gene: TRBV27; d_gene: TRBD2; abundance: .; CDR3nt: TGTGCCAGCAGTCTCCGACTAGCGGGGGGCCTTTACAATGAGCAGTTCTTC; CDR3aa: CASSLRLAGGLYNEQFF
j_gene: TRBJ2-1; v_gene: TRBV3-1/TRBV3-2; d_gene: TRBD2; abundance: .; CDR3nt: TGTGCCAGCATGCTAGCGGGGGTCAATGAGCAGTTCTTC; CDR3aa: CASMLAGVNEQFF
j_gene: TRBJ2-5; v_gene: TRBV6-5; d_gene: TRBD2; abundance: .; CDR3nt: TGTGCCAGCAGTTATGGGGGGGAGGAGACCCAGTACTTC; CDR3aa: CASSYGGEETQYF
j_gene: TRBJ1-3; v_gene: TRBV5-1; d_gene: TRBD1; abundance: .; CDR3nt: TGCGCCAGCAGCTTTACCGCGACAGGGAACGGAAACACCATATATTTT; CDR3aa: CASSFTATGNGNTIYF
j_gene: TRBJ1-6; v_gene: TRBV19; d_gene: .; abundance: .; CDR3nt: TGTGCCAGTAGTATAGGGACTCCGTCCACCTATAATTCACCCCTCCACTTT; CDR3aa: CASSIGTPSTYNSPLHF
j_gene: TRBJ1-1; v_gene: TRBV5-1; d_gene: TRBD1; abundance: .; CDR3nt: TGCGCCAGCAGCTTTGGGCAGGGGGCCACTGAAGCTTTCTTT; CDR3aa: CASSFGQGATEAFF
j_gene: TRBJ1-5; v_gene: TRBV19; d_gene: TRBD1; abundance: once; CDR3nt: TGTGCCAGTAGTATAGATCCTCCCGGGACAGGGGCTTTTCAGCCCCAGCATTTT; CDR3aa: CASSIDPPGTGAFQPQHF